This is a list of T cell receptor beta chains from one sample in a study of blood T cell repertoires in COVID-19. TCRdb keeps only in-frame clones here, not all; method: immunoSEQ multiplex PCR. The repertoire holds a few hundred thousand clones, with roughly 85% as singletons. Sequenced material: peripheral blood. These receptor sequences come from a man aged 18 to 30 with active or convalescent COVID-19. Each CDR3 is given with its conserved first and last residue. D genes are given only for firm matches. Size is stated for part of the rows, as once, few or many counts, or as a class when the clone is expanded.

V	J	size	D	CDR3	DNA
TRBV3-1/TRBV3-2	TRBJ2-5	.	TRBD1	CASSPQGRQETQYF	TGTGCCAGCAGCCCACAGGGGCGGCAAGAGACCCAGTACTTC
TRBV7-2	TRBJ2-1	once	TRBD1	CASSFKPQGWDEQFF	TGTGCCAGCAGCTTTAAACCACAGGGGTGGGATGAGCAGTTCTTC
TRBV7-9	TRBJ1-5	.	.	CASSLDSGGRQPQHF	TGTGCCAGCAGCTTAGACTCGGGGGGCAGGCAGCCCCAGCATTTT
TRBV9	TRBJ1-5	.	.	CASSSSGSNQPQHF	TGTGCCAGCAGCTCTAGCGGTAGCAATCAGCCCCAGCATTTT
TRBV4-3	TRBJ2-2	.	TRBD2	CASSQEDSGRADGTGELFF	TGCGCCAGCAGCCAAGAGGATAGCGGGAGGGCCGATGGCACCGGGGAGCTGTTTTTT
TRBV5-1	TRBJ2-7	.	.	CASSYRPRHEQYF	TGCGCCAGCAGCTACCGTCCTAGACACGAGCAGTACTTC
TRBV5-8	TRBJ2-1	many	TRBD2	CASSFRGTSGRVEQFF	TGTGCCAGCAGCTTTCGGGGGACTAGCGGGAGGGTAGAGCAGTTCTTC
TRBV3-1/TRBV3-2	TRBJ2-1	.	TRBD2	CASSRRLAGETDEQFF	TGTGCCAGCAGCCGCAGACTAGCGGGAGAAACCGATGAGCAGTTCTTC
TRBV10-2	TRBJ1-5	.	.	CASSEFQIGQPQHF	TGCGCCAGCAGTGAGTTCCAGATTGGTCAGCCCCAGCATTTT
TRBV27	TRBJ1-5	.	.	CASSLRAGNQPQHF	TGTGCCAGCAGTTTGCGGGCTGGCAATCAGCCCCAGCATTTT
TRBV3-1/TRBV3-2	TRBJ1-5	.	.	CASSLRSASDQPQHF	TGTGCCAGCAGCCTTAGGAGCGCTTCTGATCAGCCCCAGCATTTT
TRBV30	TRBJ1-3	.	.	CAWSVLGGISGNTIYF	TGTGCCTGGAGTGTACTCGGGGGTATCTCTGGAAACACCATATATTTT
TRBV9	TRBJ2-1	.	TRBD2	CASSSIGTSGSSSYNEQFF	TGTGCCAGCAGCTCCATTGGGACTAGCGGCTCAAGCTCCTACAATGAGCAGTTCTTC
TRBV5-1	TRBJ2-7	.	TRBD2	CASSLGAGGYEQYF	TGCGCCAGCAGCTTGGGAGCGGGGGGCTACGAGCAGTACTTC
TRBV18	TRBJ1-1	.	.	CASSPETGTEAFF	TGTGCCAGCTCACCGGAAACGGGAACTGAAGCTTTCTTT
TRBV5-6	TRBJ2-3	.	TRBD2	CASSFAGGGTVPDTQYF	TGTGCCAGCAGCTTTGCGGGGGGCGGGACCGTCCCAGATACGCAGTATTTT
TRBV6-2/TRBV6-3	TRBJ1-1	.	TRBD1	CASSPLDRGLNTEAFF	TGTGCCAGCAGTCCACTTGACAGGGGGCTGAACACTGAAGCTTTCTTT
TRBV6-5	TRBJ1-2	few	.	CASGGVDYGYTF	TGTGCCAGCGGAGGGGTTGACTATGGCTACACCTTC
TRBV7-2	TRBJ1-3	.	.	CASSLVAQVSGNTIYF	TGTGCCAGCAGCTTAGTGGCCCAGGTCTCTGGAAACACCATATATTTT
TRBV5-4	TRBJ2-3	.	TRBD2	CASRPGGLDFSDTQYF	TGTGCCAGCAGACCAGGTGGACTAGATTTTTCAGATACGCAGTATTTT
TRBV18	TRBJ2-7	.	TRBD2	CASSPPGLAGNSYEQYF	TGTGCCAGCTCACCCCCGGGACTAGCGGGGAATAGCTACGAGCAGTACTTC
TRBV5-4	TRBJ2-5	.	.	CASSSGGLKETQYF	TGTGCCAGCAGCTCCGGGGGTCTAAAAGAGACCCAGTACTTC
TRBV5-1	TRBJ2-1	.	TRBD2	CASSLFASGENNEQFF	TGCGCCAGCAGCTTGTTTGCTAGCGGGGAAAACAATGAGCAGTTCTTC
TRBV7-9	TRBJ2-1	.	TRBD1	CASSGEGTGRGNEQFF	TGTGCCAGCAGCGGAGAAGGGACAGGGAGGGGCAATGAGCAGTTCTTC
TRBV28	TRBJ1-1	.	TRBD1	CASRIPGTAEAFF	TGTGCCAGCAGAATCCCCGGGACAGCTGAAGCTTTCTTT
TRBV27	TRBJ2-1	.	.	CASSLKQGSYNEQFF	TGTGCCAGCAGTTTAAAACAGGGCTCCTACAATGAGCAGTTCTTC
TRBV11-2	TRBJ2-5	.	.	CASSSSEGALLEQETQYF	TGTGCCAGCAGCTCCTCGGAAGGGGCTCTCCTCGAACAAGAGACCCAGTACTTC
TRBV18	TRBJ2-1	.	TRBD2	CASSPASGDNEQFF	TGTGCCAGCTCACCGGCTAGCGGAGACAATGAGCAGTTCTTC
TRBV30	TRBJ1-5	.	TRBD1	CAWQTGDNQPQHF	TGTGCCTGGCAGACAGGGGATAATCAGCCCCAGCATTTT
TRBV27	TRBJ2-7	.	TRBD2	CASSSGGSNEQYF	TGTGCCAGCAGTTCGGGGGGGTCGAACGAGCAGTACTTC
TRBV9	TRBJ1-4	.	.	CASSVGGFGEKLFF	TGTGCCAGCAGCGTGGGGGGATTTGGTGAAAAACTGTTTTTT
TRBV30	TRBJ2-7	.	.	CAWSWLSPSYEQYF	TGTGCCTGGAGTTGGCTGTCCCCATCCTACGAGCAGTACTTC
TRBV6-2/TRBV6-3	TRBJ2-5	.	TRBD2	CASSSGLAGIGETQYF	TGTGCCAGCAGCTCCGGACTAGCGGGGATCGGTGAGACCCAGTACTTC
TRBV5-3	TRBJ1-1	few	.	CARSLAGPLNTEAFF	TGTGCCAGAAGCTTGGCGGGTCCGCTGAACACTGAAGCTTTCTTT
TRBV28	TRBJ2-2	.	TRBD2	CASSGTSGASYTGELFF	TGTGCCAGCAGTGGGACTAGCGGGGCCTCCTACACCGGGGAGCTGTTTTTT
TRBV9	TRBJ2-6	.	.	CASSALGANVLTF	TGTGCCAGCAGCGCTCTGGGGGCCAACGTCCTGACTTTC
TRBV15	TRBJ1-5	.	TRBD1	CATSRDRISNQPQHF	TGTGCCACCAGCAGGGACAGGATTAGCAATCAGCCCCAGCATTTT
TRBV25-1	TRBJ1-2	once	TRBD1	CASSLRTGDGYTF	TGTGCCAGCAGTCTCCGGACAGGGGATGGCTACACCTTC
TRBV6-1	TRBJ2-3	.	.	CASSSSGDTQYF	TGTGCCAGCAGTTCCAGCGGGGATACGCAGTATTTT
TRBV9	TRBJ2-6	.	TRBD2	CASSVGLAGISGANVLTF	TGTGCCAGCAGCGTAGGTCTAGCGGGGATATCTGGGGCCAACGTCCTGACTTTC
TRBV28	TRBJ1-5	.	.	CASSLAGGGNQPQHF	TGTGCCAGCAGTTTAGCGGGGGGAGGCAATCAGCCCCAGCATTTT
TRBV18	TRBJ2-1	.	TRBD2	CASSRSGSPLDEQFF	TGTGCCAGCTCACGTAGCGGGAGTCCCTTGGATGAGCAGTTCTTC
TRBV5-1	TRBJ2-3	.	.	CASTLVFLTDTQYF	TGCGCCAGCACCCTAGTCTTTCTCACAGATACGCAGTATTTT
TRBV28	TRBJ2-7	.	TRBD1	CASPDRGGEQYF	TGTGCCAGCCCGGACAGGGGAGGCGAGCAGTACTTC
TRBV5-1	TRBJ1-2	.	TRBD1	CASSTTGGGYTF	TGCGCCAGCAGCACGACAGGGGGCGGCTACACCTTC
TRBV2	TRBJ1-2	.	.	CASSVDSPSTYGYTF	TGTGCCAGCAGTGTAGACAGTCCGTCAACCTATGGCTACACCTTC
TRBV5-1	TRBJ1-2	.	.	CASSLGQLEGYTF	TGCGCCAGCAGCTTGGGACAGCTTGAGGGCTACACCTTC
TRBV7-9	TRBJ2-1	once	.	CASTPRQRIYNEQFF	TGTGCCAGCACTCCGCGGCAGAGGATCTACAATGAGCAGTTCTTC
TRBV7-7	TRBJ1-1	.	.	CASSLVQNSLNTEAFF	TGTGCTAGCAGCTTAGTCCAGAACAGCCTGAACACTGAAGCTTTCTTT
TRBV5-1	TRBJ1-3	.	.	CASSRQGSGNTIYF	TGCGCCAGCAGCCGTCAGGGTTCTGGAAACACCATATATTTT
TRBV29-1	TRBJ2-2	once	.	CSVVERLNTGELFF	TGCAGCGTTGTAGAACGGTTAAACACCGGGGAGCTGTTTTTT
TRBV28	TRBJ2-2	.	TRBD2	CASSTKLAGGSNTGELFF	TGTGCCAGCAGTACAAAACTAGCGGGAGGTTCGAACACCGGGGAGCTGTTTTTT
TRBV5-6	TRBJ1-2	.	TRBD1	CASSYRDRGFAFNYGYTF	TGTGCCAGCAGCTACCGGGACAGGGGCTTCGCCTTTAACTATGGCTACACCTTC
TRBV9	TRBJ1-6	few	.	CASSVSMDNSPLHF	TGTGCCAGCAGCGTAAGCATGGATAATTCACCCCTCCACTTT
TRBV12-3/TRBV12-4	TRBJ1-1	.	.	CASSLLEGAEAFF	TGTGCCAGCAGTTTACTAGAAGGGGCTGAAGCTTTCTTT